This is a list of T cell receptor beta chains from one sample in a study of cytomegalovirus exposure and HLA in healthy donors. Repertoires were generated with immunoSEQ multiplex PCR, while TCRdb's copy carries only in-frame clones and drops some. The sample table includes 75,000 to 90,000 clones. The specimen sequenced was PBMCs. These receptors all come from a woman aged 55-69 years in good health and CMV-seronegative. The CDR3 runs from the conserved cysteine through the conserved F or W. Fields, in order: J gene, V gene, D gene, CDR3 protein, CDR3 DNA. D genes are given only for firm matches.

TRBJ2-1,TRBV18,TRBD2,CASSLGLAYEQFF,TGTGCCAGCTCACTCGGACTAGCCTATGAGCAGTTCTTC
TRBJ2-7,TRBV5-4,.,CASSLRGSNEQYF,TGTGCCAGCAGCTTGAGGGGTAGTAATGAGCAGTACTTC
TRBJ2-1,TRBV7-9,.,CASSSSLANEQFF,TGTGCCAGCAGCTCTAGCCTTGCGAATGAGCAGTTCTTC
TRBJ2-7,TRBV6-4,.,CASSGIADSYEQYF,TGTGCCAGCAGTGGGATTGCGGACTCCTACGAGCAGTACTTC
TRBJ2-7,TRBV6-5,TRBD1,CASSYTFGTGDYEQYF,TGTGCCAGCAGTTACACTTTTGGGACAGGGGATTACGAGCAGTACTTC
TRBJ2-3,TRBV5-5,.,CASSTLLRGSTDTQYF,TGTGCCAGCAGCACCCTTCTTCGCGGGTCCACAGATACGCAGTATTTT
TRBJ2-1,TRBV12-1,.,CASSLCDELAGGPRVNEQFF,TGTGCCAGCAGCTTGTGCGACGAACTAGCGGGAGGGCCTCGGGTGAATGAGCAGTTCTTC
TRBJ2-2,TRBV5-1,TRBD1,CASSREGTVGGELFF,TGCGCCAGCAGCCGAGAAGGGACAGTCGGAGGGGAGCTGTTTTTT
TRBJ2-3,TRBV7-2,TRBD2,CASSSQGRGGDTQYF,TGTGCCAGCAGCTCCCAAGGCCGGGGGGGAGATACGCAGTATTTT
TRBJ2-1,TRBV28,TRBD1,CASSYWQGAYNEQFF,TGTGCCAGCAGTTATTGGCAGGGGGCCTACAATGAGCAGTTCTTC
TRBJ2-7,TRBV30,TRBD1,CACGQGVNEQYF,TGTGCCTGTGGACAGGGGGTAAACGAGCAGTACTTC
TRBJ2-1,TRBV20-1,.,CSASVYNEQFF,TGCAGTGCTAGTGTATACAATGAGCAGTTCTTC
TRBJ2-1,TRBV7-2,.,CASSLARGFYNEQFF,TGTGCCAGCAGCTTAGCGAGGGGGTTCTACAATGAGCAGTTCTTC
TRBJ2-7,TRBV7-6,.,CASSLETGGAYEQYF,TGTGCCAGCAGCTTAGAAACAGGGGGGGCCTACGAGCAGTACTTC
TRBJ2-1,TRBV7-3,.,CASSIGGLSYNEQFF,TGTGCCAGCAGCATAGGGGGATTGAGCTACAATGAGCAGTTCTTC
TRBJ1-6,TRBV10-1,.,CASSKIDSTAAAYNSPLHF,TGCGCCAGCAGTAAGATAGACTCGACGGCAGCTGCCTATAATTCACCCCTCCACTTT
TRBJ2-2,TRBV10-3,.,CAISGRTLTGELFF,TGTGCCATCAGTGGGCGGACACTAACCGGGGAGCTGTTTTTT
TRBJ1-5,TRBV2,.,CASSLQGSGNQPQHF,TGTGCCAGCAGTCTACAGGGATCAGGCAATCAGCCCCAGCATTTT
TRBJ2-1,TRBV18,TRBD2,CASSPKGLGAEQFF,TGTGCCAGCTCACCAAAGGGACTAGGGGCTGAGCAGTTCTTC
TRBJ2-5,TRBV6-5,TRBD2,CATRRSGTLQETQYF,TGTGCCACCCGACGTAGCGGGACCCTCCAAGAGACCCAGTACTTC
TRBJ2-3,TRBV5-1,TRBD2,CASSSGWGLAGGQEGDTQYF,TGCGCCAGCAGCTCCGGGTGGGGACTAGCGGGAGGCCAAGAGGGAGATACGCAGTATTTT
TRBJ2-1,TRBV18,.,CASSPGNMNEQFF,TGTGCCAGCTCACCAGGCAATATGAATGAGCAGTTCTTC
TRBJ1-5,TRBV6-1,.,CASSSSQGSQPQHF,TGTGCCAGCAGTTCCAGCCAGGGTAGCCAGCCCCAGCATTTT
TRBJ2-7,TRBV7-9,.,CASSFGGLSREQYF,TGTGCCAGCAGCTTCGGAGGACTATCCCGCGAGCAGTACTTC
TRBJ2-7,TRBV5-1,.,CASSVRDTTYEQYF,TGCGCCAGCAGCGTCCGGGACACTACCTACGAGCAGTACTTC
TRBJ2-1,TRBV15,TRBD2,CATSRDVAGVYNEQFF,TGTGCCACCAGCAGAGATGTAGCGGGGGTATACAATGAGCAGTTCTTC
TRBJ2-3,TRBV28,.,CASSVRVRGITDTQYF,TGTGCCAGCAGTGTCAGGGTGAGAGGAATCACAGATACGCAGTATTTT